This T cell receptor (beta chain) was found in a study of T cell repertoires in cytomegalovirus infection. There are a few counts of this clonotype. MiXCR, run by TCRdb on the reads, gives a single entry per CDR3 protein. This table holds over 200,000 distinct CDR3 sequences, roughly 15% found once. The trim removed 3 bases at V and 2 bases at J, leaving 12 bases unmatched. CDR3 length equals 16 residues. Germline V CDR1 and CDR2: DFQATT, SNEGSKA (reference sequence). This chain links TRBV20-1 with TRBJ1-2; 7 nucleotides match TRBD1. The sequence came from a human donor in good health (CMV status not recorded). Some clones in this sample may be carry-over from other donors' samples. The specimen sequenced was PBMCs. This CDR3 is CSASAGRGQLNYGYTF. The DNA for the CDR3 is TGCAGTGCTAGTGCGGGAAGGGGGCAATTAAACTATGGCTACACCTTC.